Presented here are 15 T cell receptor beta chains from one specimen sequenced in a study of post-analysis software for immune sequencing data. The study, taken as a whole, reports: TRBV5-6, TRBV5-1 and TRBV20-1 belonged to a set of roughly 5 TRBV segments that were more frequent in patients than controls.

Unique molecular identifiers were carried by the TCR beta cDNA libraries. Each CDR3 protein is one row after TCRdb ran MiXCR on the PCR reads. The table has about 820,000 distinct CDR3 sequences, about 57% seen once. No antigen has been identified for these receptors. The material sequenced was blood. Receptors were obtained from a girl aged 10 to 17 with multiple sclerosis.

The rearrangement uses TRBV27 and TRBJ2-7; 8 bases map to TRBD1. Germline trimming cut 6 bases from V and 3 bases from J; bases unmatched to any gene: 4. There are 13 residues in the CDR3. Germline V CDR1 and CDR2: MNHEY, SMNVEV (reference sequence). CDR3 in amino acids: CASRGTGNYEQYF. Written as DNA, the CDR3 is TGTGCCAGCAGAGGGACAGGAAACTACGAGCAGTACTTC.

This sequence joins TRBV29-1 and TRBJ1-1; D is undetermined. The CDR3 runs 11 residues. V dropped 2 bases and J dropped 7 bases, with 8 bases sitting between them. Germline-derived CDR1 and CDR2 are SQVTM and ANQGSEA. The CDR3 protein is CSVEYSLEAFF. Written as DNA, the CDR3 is TGCAGCGTTGAATATAGTCTTGAAGCTTTCTTT.

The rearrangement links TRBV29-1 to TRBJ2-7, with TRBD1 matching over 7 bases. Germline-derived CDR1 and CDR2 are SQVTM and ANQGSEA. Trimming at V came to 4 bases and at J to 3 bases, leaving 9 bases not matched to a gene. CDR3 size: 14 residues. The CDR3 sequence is CSVALTDRHYEQYF. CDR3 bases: TGCAGCGTTGCCTTAACGGACAGGCACTACGAGCAGTACTTC.

The chain's CDR3 is CATGTGAYEQYF. The CDR3, as DNA: TGTGCCACAGGGACAGGGGCCTACGAGCAGTACTTC. The chain has TRBV10-3 and TRBJ2-7; 10 nucleotides match TRBD1. V lost 10 bases, J lost 2 bases, and 2 bases stayed unmatched. In germline, CDR1 is ENHRY, CDR2 SYGVKD. The CDR3 has 12 residues.

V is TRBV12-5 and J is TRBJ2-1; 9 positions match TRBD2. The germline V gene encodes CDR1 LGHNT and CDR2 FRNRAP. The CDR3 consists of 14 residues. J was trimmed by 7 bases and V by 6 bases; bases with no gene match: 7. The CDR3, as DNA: TGTGCTAGTGGCAATAGCGGGAGACGGAATGAGCAGTTCTTC. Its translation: CASGNSGRRNEQFF.

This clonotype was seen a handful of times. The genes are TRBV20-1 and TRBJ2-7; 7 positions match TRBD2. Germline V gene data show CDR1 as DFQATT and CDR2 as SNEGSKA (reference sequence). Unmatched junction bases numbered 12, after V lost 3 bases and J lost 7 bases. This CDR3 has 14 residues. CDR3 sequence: CSASIAGTTREQYF. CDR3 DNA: TGCAGTGCTAGCATAGCCGGGACTACCAGGGAGCAGTACTTC.

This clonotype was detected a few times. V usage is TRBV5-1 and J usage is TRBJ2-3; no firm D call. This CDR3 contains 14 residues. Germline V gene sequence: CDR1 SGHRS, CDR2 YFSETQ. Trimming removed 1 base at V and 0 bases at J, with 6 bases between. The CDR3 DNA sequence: TGCGCCAGCAGCTTGCAGACTAGCACAGATACGCAGTATTTT. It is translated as CASSLQTSTDTQYF.

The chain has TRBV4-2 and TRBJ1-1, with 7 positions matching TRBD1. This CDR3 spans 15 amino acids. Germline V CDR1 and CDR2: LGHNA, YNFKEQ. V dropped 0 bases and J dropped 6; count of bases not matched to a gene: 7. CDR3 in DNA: TGTGCCAGCAGCCAAGAGGTCGAGGGGGCGGCTGAAGCTTTCTTT. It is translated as CASSQEVEGAAEAFF.

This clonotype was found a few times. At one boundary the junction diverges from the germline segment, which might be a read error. The CDR3 spells CASSLGQYYEQYF. The DNA for the CDR3 is TGTGCCAGCAGCTTAGGACAGTACTACGAGCAGTACTTC. This chain uses TRBV5-1 with TRBJ2-7; weak D call: TRBD1 (6 bases). Germline CDR1 reads SGHRS; CDR2 reads YFSETQ. The CDR3 totals 13 residues.

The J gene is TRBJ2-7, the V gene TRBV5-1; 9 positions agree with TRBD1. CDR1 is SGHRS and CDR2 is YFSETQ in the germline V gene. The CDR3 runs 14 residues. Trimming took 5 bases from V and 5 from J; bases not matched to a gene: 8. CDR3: CASRPQQGAHEQYF. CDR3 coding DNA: TGCGCCAGCAGACCGCAACAGGGGGCCCACGAGCAGTACTTC.

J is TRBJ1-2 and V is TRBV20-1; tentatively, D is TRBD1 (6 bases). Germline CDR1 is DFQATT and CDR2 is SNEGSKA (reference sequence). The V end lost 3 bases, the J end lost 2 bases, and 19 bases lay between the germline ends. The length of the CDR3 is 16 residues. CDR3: CSASYRDKFSNYGYTF. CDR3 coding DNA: TGCAGTGCTAGTTACCGGGACAAGTTCTCGAACTATGGCTACACCTTC.

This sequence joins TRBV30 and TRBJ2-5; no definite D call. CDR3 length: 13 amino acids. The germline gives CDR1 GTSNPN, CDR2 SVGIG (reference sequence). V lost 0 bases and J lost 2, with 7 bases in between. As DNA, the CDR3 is TGTGCCTGGAGTGTACGAGCGCAAGAGACCCAGTACTTC. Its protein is CAWSVRAQETQYF.

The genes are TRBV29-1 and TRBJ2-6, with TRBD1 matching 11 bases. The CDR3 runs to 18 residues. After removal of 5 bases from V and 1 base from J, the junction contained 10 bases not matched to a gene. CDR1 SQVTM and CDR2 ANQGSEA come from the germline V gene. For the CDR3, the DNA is TGCAGCGTTAGGATCGTTGGACAGGGGGCTTCTGGGGCCAACGTCCTGACTTTC. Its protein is CSVRIVGQGASGANVLTF.

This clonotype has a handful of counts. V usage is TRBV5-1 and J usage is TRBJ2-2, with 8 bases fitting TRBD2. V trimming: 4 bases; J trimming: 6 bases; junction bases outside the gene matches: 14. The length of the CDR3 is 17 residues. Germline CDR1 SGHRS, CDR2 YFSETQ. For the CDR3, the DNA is TGCGCCAGCAGCGCGGTCGGACTAGCCCCTAGGGCCGGGGAGCTGTTTTTT. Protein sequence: CASSAVGLAPRAGELFF.

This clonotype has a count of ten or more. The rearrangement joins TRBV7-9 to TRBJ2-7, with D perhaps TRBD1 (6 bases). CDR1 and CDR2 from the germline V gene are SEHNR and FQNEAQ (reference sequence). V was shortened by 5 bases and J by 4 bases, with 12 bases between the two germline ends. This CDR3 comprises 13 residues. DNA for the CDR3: TGTGCCAGCAGCCGGGACACAGAGTACGAGCAGTACTTC. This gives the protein CASSRDTEYEQYF.